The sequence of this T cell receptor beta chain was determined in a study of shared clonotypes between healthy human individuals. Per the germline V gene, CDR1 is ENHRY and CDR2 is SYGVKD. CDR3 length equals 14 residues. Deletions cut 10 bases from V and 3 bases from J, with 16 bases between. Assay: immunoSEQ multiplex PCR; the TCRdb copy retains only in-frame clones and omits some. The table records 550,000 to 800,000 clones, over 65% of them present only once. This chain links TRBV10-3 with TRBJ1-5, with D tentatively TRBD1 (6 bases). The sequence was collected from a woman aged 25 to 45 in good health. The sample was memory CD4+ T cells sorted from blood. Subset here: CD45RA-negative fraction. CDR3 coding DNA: TGTGCCACACAGGGCGGCCAGGACAATCAGCCCCAGCATTTT. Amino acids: CATQGGQDNQPQHF.